Listed below are T cell receptor beta chains from one sample, sequenced in a study of blood T cell repertoires in COVID-19. Some clones are missing from TCRdb's copy, which holds only in-frame ones; the method was immunoSEQ multiplex PCR. Of 85,000 to 100,000 clones in the sample, approximately 90% were seen once. Material for sequencing was peripheral blood. These receptors were obtained from a woman aged 60-75 years with COVID-19, enrolled during active disease. Both conserved end residues are part of each CDR3. D genes are given only for firm matches. A clone size is listed for some rows: how often the clone was seen (once, few, many), or a class if it is expanded.

cdr3_nt | cdr3_aa | cdr3_length | j_call | clone_size | d_call | v_call
TGTGCCATCAGCGTAAGACAGGGTGACACCGGGGAGCTGTTTTTT | CAISVRQGDTGELFF | 15 | TRBJ2-2 | once | TRBD1 | TRBV10-3
TGTGCCAGCAGCCCGAACAGGTGGTACGAGCAGTACTTC | CASSPNRWYEQYF | 13 | TRBJ2-7 | . | . | TRBV6-6
TGTGCCAGCTCACCGAGGGGACAGACCCAGAGGCCCCAGCATTTT | CASSPRGQTQRPQHF | 15 | TRBJ1-5 | . | TRBD1 | TRBV18
TGTGCCAGCAGCACCGGGACAGGAGGCGGCTACACCTTC | CASSTGTGGGYTF | 13 | TRBJ1-2 | once | TRBD1 | TRBV3-1/TRBV3-2
TGTGCCAGCAGTGTACGGGAGACCCAGTACTTC | CASSVRETQYF | 11 | TRBJ2-5 | once | . | TRBV25-1
TGCGCCAGCAGCGAGGGGGGGCCTAATGAAAAACTGTTTTTT | CASSEGGPNEKLFF | 14 | TRBJ1-4 | once | . | TRBV5-1
TGTGCCAGCAGCTTGATGGCGGGGCCCAATCAGCCCCAGCATTTT | CASSLMAGPNQPQHF | 15 | TRBJ1-5 | . | . | TRBV5-5
TGCAGTGCTAGTATTCCGGGGGGGACTAACACCGGGGAGCTGTTTTTT | CSASIPGGTNTGELFF | 16 | TRBJ2-2 | . | TRBD2 | TRBV20-1
TGTGCCAGCACCCTTGGGGGGGCAATAAGCACTGAAGCTTTCTTT | CASTLGGAISTEAFF | 15 | TRBJ1-1 | . | . | TRBV28
TGTGCCAGCAGTGAAGCCGGGCAGGCGACAGGATACGAGCAGTACTTC | CASSEAGQATGYEQYF | 16 | TRBJ2-7 | . | . | TRBV6-1
TGTGCCAGCAGTGAGGAGGGGTTAGGGAATCAGCCCCAGCATTTT | CASSEEGLGNQPQHF | 15 | TRBJ1-5 | . | . | TRBV2
TGTGCCAGCAGTTTTTCCTTCGCTGAGAATCAGCCCCAGCATTTT | CASSFSFAENQPQHF | 15 | TRBJ1-5 | once | . | TRBV6-5
TGTGCCAGCAGCCACGACAGGGGGCGGTACGATGGCTACACCTTC | CASSHDRGRYDGYTF | 15 | TRBJ1-2 | . | TRBD1 | TRBV3-1/TRBV3-2
TGTGCCAGCAGTTTTGGGGCTGAAAAACTGTTTTTT | CASSFGAEKLFF | 12 | TRBJ1-4 | . | . | TRBV12-3/TRBV12-4
TGTGCCAGCAGCTTAGTGGGGGGGCGAGGTTCACCCCTCCACTTT | CASSLVGGRGSPLHF | 15 | TRBJ1-6 | . | . | TRBV7-2
TGTGCCAGCAGCCCTTCGACTAGCGGGATGAAGACCCAGTACTTC | CASSPSTSGMKTQYF | 15 | TRBJ2-5 | . | TRBD2 | TRBV6-6
TGTGCCAGCAGCCTTCCCATGGGGAGCTACGAGCAGTACTTC | CASSLPMGSYEQYF | 14 | TRBJ2-7 | . | . | TRBV7-3
TGTGCCAGCAGTGATCGTGGGGCAGGGAAGGTGGCTTACAATGAGCAGTTCTTC | CASSDRGAGKVAYNEQFF | 18 | TRBJ2-1 | . | . | TRBV6-1
TGTGCCAGCAGCCATCACGGACAGGGGCCCTACGAGCAGTACTTC | CASSHHGQGPYEQYF | 15 | TRBJ2-7 | . | TRBD1 | TRBV7-9
TGTGCCAGCGGGCCGGGACAGTGGGCCGGGGAGCTGTTTTTT | CASGPGQWAGELFF | 14 | TRBJ2-2 | . | TRBD1 | TRBV2
TGTGCCAGCTCACCGGGGACAGGGCCCTCCTACGAGCAGTACTTC | CASSPGTGPSYEQYF | 15 | TRBJ2-7 | . | TRBD1 | TRBV18
TGTGCCAGCAGCTTGGTTCGGGAAAAAAGCTCTGGGGCCAACGTCCTGACTTTC | CASSLVREKSSGANVLTF | 18 | TRBJ2-6 | . | . | TRBV5-5
TGTGCCAGCAGTGAGGCCCCCGGGGGTTTCGGGACCCAGTACTTC | CASSEAPGGFGTQYF | 15 | TRBJ2-5 | . | . | TRBV6-1
TGCGCCAGCAGCACCGCCGGGGGGGTTACGCAGTATTTT | CASSTAGGVTQYF | 13 | TRBJ2-3 | once | TRBD2 | TRBV5-1
TGTGCCAGCAGCCGCACAGTGGGGCGCGATCAGCCCCAGCATTTT | CASSRTVGRDQPQHF | 15 | TRBJ1-5 | once | . | TRBV7-2
TGTGCCAGCGAGAGTGGACAGTCCTACGAGCAGTACTTC | CASESGQSYEQYF | 13 | TRBJ2-7 | . | . | TRBV6-5
TGTGCCAGCAGTTCGCGGGGCGCCGGGGAGCTGTTTTTT | CASSSRGAGELFF | 13 | TRBJ2-2 | . | . | TRBV6-6
TGTGCCAGTAGCCAGGGGTCAACTAATGAAAAACTGTTTTTT | CASSQGSTNEKLFF | 14 | TRBJ1-4 | . | . | TRBV19
TGTGCCAGCTCACTCCAGGGGCAGACCCAGTACTTC | CASSLQGQTQYF | 12 | TRBJ2-5 | . | . | TRBV18
TGTGCCAGCAGCCCCCGGGGTAGCGGGCCGGGGCAGTACTTC | CASSPRGSGPGQYF | 14 | TRBJ2-7 | few | TRBD2 | TRBV7-2
TGTGCCAGCAGCTTAAGGCAGGGGGCTTTGAGAAACACCATATATTTT | CASSLRQGALRNTIYF | 16 | TRBJ1-3 | . | TRBD1 | TRBV7-2
TGTGCCAGCTGCACAGCGGGAGCCGGGAATTCACCCCTCCACTTT | CASCTAGAGNSPLHF | 15 | TRBJ1-6 | . | . | TRBV6-5
TGCGCCAGCAGCTTGAGTACAGCAAACACCGGGGAGCTGTTTTTT | CASSLSTANTGELFF | 15 | TRBJ2-2 | once | . | TRBV5-1
TGCAGCGTTGAAGGGTCCCTAGCGGGGGCTAGAGATACGCAGTATTTT | CSVEGSLAGARDTQYF | 16 | TRBJ2-3 | . | TRBD2 | TRBV29-1
TGTGCCAGCAGCGGTACTATGACCAAGTCTCTTGGCTACACCTTC | CASSGTMTKSLGYTF | 15 | TRBJ1-2 | . | . | TRBV9
TGTGCCAGCAGTGGCAGGGACTCCTACGAGCAGTACTTC | CASSGRDSYEQYF | 13 | TRBJ2-7 | once | . | TRBV27
TGCGCCAGCAGCCCCCGGACAGGAACGAACACTGAAGCTTTCTTT | CASSPRTGTNTEAFF | 15 | TRBJ1-1 | . | TRBD1 | TRBV5-1
TGTGCCAGCAGCCTCACGGGCGGGAGAAAATACAATGAGCAGTTCTTC | CASSLTGGRKYNEQFF | 16 | TRBJ2-1 | . | TRBD2 | TRBV3-1/TRBV3-2
TGTGCCAGCAGTCCTCTACAGGGGCCCCGCGGGGAGCTGTTTTTT | CASSPLQGPRGELFF | 15 | TRBJ2-2 | . | TRBD1 | TRBV7-2
TGTGCCAGCAGTCCCCGACAGGGAGTGTGGTCAGATACGCAGTATTTT | CASSPRQGVWSDTQYF | 16 | TRBJ2-3 | . | TRBD1 | TRBV6-2/TRBV6-3
TGTGCCAGCAGCCAAGAAATAACAGGGTATCAGCCCCAGCATTTT | CASSQEITGYQPQHF | 15 | TRBJ1-5 | . | . | TRBV4-2
TGTGCCAGTAGTATGACCAGGAGGAATTCGCCAAAATCACCCCTCCACTTT | CASSMTRRNSPKSPLHF | 17 | TRBJ1-6 | . | . | TRBV19
TGTGCCAGTAGTCGATCAGGCAATCAGCCCCAGCATTTT | CASSRSGNQPQHF | 13 | TRBJ1-5 | few | . | TRBV19
TGTGCCAGCAGCTTGGGACTAGCAGCTGGGATGAACACTGAAGCTTTCTTT | CASSLGLAAGMNTEAFF | 17 | TRBJ1-1 | . | . | TRBV5-4
TGCGCCAGCAGCAACAGGGACAGAGACACAGATACGCAGTATTTT | CASSNRDRDTDTQYF | 15 | TRBJ2-3 | . | TRBD1 | TRBV5-1
TGTGCCAGCAGTCCTGCGCGGGACGGCGTGAACTTC | CASSPARDGVNF | 12 | TRBJ2-5 | . | . | TRBV12-3/TRBV12-4
TGTGCCAGTAAAGGAGGCTTCACTGAAGCTTTCTTT | CASKGGFTEAFF | 12 | TRBJ1-1 | . | . | TRBV19
TGTGCCAGCAAACTAAGCCGGACAGGGCCCTACGAGCAGTACTTC | CASKLSRTGPYEQYF | 15 | TRBJ2-7 | . | TRBD1 | TRBV6-5
TGTGCCAGCAGCTTAGCCACAACTAATGAAAAACTGTTTTTT | CASSLATTNEKLFF | 14 | TRBJ1-4 | . | . | TRBV7-9
TGTGCCAGCAGTTACGATTACAGGGGGTTATTGTACTTC | CASSYDYRGLLYF | 13 | TRBJ2-7 | . | TRBD1 | TRBV6-5
TGTGCCAGCAGTTACTCGATCGGTCGAGGCTATGGCTACACCTTC | CASSYSIGRGYGYTF | 15 | TRBJ1-2 | . | . | TRBV6-2/TRBV6-3
TGTGCCAGCAGCCCCAGGGTCCGGAACTATGGCTACACCTTC | CASSPRVRNYGYTF | 14 | TRBJ1-2 | . | . | TRBV11-2
TGTGCCAGCAGTTTAATGGGGACAGCCTTAACCTACGAGCAGTACTTC | CASSLMGTALTYEQYF | 16 | TRBJ2-7 | . | TRBD1 | TRBV27
TGTGCCAGCAGTACCCGGGACAGGGGGCCCCGGAACACTGAAGCTTTCTTT | CASSTRDRGPRNTEAFF | 17 | TRBJ1-1 | . | TRBD1 | TRBV28
TGTGCCACCAGCAGAGATCCCGGGGTTTGGGGCTATGGCTACACCTTC | CATSRDPGVWGYGYTF | 16 | TRBJ1-2 | . | . | TRBV15
TGTGCCAGCACGGGACAGGCTGGGACTGAAGCTTTCTTT | CASTGQAGTEAFF | 13 | TRBJ1-1 | . | TRBD1 | TRBV28
TGTGCCACCAGTGATCCCAGGAACACCGGGGAGCTGTTTTTT | CATSDPRNTGELFF | 14 | TRBJ2-2 | . | . | TRBV24-1